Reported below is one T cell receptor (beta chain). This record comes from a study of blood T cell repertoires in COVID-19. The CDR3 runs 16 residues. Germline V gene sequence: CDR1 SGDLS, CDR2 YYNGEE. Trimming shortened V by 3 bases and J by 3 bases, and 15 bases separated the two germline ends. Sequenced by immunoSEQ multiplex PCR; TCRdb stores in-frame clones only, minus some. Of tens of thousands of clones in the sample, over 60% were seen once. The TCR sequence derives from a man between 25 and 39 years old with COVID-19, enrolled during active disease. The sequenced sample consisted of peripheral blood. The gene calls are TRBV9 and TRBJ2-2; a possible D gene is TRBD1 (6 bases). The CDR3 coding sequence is TGTGCCAGCAGCGCAAAGACAGGACGGTACACCGGGGAGCTGTTTTTT. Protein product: CASSAKTGRYTGELFF.